The source of this TCR beta chain is a study of T cells expressing NK-cell markers. On the study more broadly: Serological testing identified most of the eight sequenced donors as HCMV-seropositive and one as seronegative.

The CDR3 has 14 residues. Using the 5' RACE reads, TCRdb records one entry per CDR3 protein without DNA. The listing contains 550,000 to 600,000 distinct CDR3 sequences. The receptor's source is a man aged 18 to 35 in good health. J is TRBJ1-1 and V is TRBV12-3 or TRBV12-4; TCRdb picks TRBD1, but there is no DNA to check that call. Sequenced sample: blood T cells: a sorted CD56 or NKG2C T cell subset, CD4+ or CD8+ T cells, or bulk PBMC T cells (not recorded which). The CDR3 loop is CASNSRGPYTEAFF.